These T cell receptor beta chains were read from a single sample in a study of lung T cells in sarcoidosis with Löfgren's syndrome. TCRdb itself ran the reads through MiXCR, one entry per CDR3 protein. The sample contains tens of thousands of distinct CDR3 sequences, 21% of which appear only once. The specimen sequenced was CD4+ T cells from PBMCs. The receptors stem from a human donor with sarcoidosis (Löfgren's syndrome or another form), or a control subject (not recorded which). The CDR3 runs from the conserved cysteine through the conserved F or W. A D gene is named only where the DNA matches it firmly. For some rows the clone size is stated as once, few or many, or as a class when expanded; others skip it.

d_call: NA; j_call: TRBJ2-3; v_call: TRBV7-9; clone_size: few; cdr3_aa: CASSQGGGRTDTQYF; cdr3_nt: TGTGCCAGCAGCCAAGGGGGGGGGCGCACAGATACGCAGTATTTT
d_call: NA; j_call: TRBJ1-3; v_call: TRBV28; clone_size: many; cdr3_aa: CASGVSGNTIYF; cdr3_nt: TGTGCCAGCGGGGTCTCTGGAAACACCATATATTTT
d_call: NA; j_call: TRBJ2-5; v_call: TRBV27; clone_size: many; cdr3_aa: CASRSYQETQYF; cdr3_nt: TGTGCCAGCAGGTCGTACCAAGAGACCCAGTACTTC
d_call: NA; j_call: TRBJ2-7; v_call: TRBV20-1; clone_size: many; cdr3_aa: CSARAASSYEQYF; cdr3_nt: TGCAGTGCTAGAGCTGCCAGCTCCTACGAGCAGTACTTC
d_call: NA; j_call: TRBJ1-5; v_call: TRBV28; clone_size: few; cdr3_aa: CASSFTNQPQHF; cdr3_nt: TGTGCCAGCAGTTTTACCAATCAGCCCCAGCATTTT
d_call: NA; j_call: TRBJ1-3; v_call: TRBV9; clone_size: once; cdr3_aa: CASSAPTGTGNSGNTIYF; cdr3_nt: TGTGCCAGCAGCGCTCCTACAGGCACAGGGAACTCTGGAAACACCATATATTTT
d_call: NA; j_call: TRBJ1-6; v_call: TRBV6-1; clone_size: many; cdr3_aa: CASSPNRAGSSYNSPLHF; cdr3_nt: TGTGCCAGCAGCCCAAACAGGGCTGGGAGCTCCTATAATTCACCCCTCCACTTT
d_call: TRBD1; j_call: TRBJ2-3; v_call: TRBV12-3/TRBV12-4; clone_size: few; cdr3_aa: CASSPPIAQGADTQYF; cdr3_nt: TGTGCCAGCAGTCCCCCCATAGCCCAGGGGGCAGATACGCAGTATTTT
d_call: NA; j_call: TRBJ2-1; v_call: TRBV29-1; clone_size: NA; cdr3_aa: CSVAREQHNEQFF; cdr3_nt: TGCAGCGTTGCTCGGGAACAGCACAATGAGCAGTTCTTC
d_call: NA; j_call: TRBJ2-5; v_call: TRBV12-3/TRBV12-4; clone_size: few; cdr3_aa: CASSLAKTRPQETQYF; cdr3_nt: TGTGCCAGCAGTTTAGCGAAGACTAGACCACAAGAGACCCAGTACTTC
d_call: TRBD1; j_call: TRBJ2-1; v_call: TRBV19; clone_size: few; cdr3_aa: CASRRQGDEQFF; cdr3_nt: TGTGCCAGTAGACGACAGGGAGATGAGCAGTTCTTC
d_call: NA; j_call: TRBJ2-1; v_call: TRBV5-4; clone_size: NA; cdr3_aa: CASSVGTEQFF; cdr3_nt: TGTGCCAGCAGCGTTGGAACTGAGCAGTTCTTC
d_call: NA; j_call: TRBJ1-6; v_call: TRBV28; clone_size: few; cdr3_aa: CASSYRNSPLHF; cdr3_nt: TGTGCCAGCAGTTACAGGAATTCACCCCTCCACTTT
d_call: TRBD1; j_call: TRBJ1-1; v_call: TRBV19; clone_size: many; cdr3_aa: CASRKGQPNTEAFF; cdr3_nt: TGTGCCAGTAGAAAGGGACAGCCGAACACTGAAGCTTTCTTT
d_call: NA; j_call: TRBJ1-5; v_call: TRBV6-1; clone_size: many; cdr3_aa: CASSVGQDNQPQHF; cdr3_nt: TGTGCCAGCAGTGTGGGGCAGGACAATCAGCCCCAGCATTTT
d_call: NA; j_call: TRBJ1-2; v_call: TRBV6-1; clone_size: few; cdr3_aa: CASLSGGRYGYTF; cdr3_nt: TGTGCCAGTCTCTCCGGGGGCCGCTATGGCTACACCTTC
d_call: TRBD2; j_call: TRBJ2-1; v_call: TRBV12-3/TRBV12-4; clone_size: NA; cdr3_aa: CASSFAGGHEQFF; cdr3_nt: TGTGCCAGCAGTTTTGCGGGAGGGCATGAGCAGTTCTTC
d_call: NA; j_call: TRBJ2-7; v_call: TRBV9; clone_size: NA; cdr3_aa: CASSVEGSGEQYF; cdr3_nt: TGTGCCAGCAGCGTAGAGGGCTCAGGCGAGCAGTACTTC
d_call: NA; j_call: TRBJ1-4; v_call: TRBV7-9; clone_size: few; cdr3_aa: CASSLSRGPRTNEKLFF; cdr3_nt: TGTGCCAGCAGCTTATCCCGCGGGCCTAGAACTAATGAAAAACTGTTTTTT
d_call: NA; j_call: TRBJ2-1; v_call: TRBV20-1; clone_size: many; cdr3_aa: CSARKRGPRTDNEQFF; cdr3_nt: TGCAGTGCTAGAAAAAGGGGCCCCCGAACGGATAATGAGCAGTTCTTC
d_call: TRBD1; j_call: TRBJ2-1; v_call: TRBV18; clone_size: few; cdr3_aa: CASSQGQVVYNEQFF; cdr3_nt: TGTGCCAGCTCACAGGGACAGGTGGTCTACAATGAGCAGTTCTTC
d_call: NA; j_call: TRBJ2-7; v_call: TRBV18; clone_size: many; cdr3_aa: CASSPPGYYEQYF; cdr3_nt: TGTGCCAGCTCACCTCCCGGGTACTACGAGCAGTACTTC
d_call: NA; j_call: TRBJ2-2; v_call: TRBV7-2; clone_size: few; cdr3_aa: CASSLLKGTGELFF; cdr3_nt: TGTGCCAGCAGCTTACTGAAGGGCACCGGGGAGCTGTTTTTT
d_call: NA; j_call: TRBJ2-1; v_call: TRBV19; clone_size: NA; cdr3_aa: CASSPDGYYNEQFF; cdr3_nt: TGTGCCAGTAGTCCGGACGGGTACTACAATGAGCAGTTCTTC
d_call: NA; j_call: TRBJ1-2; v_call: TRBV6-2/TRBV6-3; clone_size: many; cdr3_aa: CASSFQEVYGYTF; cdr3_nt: TGTGCCAGCAGTTTTCAGGAGGTCTATGGCTACACCTTC
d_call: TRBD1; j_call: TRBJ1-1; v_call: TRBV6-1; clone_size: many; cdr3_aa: CASSTLWDRADTEAFF; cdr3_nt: TGTGCCAGCAGTACCCTATGGGACAGGGCGGACACTGAAGCTTTCTTT
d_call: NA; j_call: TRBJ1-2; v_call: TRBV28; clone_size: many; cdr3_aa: CASSPGAGRYGYTF; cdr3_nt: TGTGCCAGCAGTCCCGGGGCCGGGCGCTATGGCTACACCTTC
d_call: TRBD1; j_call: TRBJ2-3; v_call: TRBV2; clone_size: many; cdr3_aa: CASSGPPGQRQSTDTQYF; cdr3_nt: TGTGCCAGCAGCGGGCCCCCGGGACAGAGGCAAAGCACAGATACGCAGTATTTT
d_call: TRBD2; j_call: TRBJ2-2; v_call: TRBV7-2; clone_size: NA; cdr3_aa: CASSFSGRNTGELLF; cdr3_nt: TGTGCCAGCAGCTTTAGCGGGAGGAACACCGGGGAGCTGCTTTTT
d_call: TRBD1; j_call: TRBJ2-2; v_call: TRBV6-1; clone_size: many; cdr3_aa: CASSRTGNTGELFF; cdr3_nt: TGTGCCAGCAGTCGGACAGGGAATACCGGGGAGCTGTTTTTT
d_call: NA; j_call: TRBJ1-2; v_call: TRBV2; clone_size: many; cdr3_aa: CASSRTKESVGYTF; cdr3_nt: TGTGCCAGCAGTAGGACGAAAGAGAGTGTTGGCTACACCTTC
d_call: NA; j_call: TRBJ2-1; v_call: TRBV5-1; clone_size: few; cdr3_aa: CASSLKGSYNEQFF; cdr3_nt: TGCGCCAGCAGCTTGAAAGGTTCCTACAATGAGCAGTTCTTC
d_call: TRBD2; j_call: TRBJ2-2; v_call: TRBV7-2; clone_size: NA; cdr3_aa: CASSLDPGLAGAGDLFF; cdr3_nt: TGTGCCAGCAGCCTGGACCCGGGACTAGCGGGAGCCGGGGATCTGTTTTTT
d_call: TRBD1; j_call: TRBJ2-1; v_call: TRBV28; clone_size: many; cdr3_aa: CASSLLGTGEFF; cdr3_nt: TGTGCCAGCAGTTTGCTGGGGACAGGGGAGTTCTTC
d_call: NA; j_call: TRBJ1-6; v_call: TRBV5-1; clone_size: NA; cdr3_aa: CASSLGFRTSNSPLHF; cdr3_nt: TGCGCCAGCAGCTTGGGCTTTCGGACCTCGAATTCACCCCTCCACTTT
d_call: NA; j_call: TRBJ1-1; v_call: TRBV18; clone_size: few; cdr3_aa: CASSPPHRYTEAFF; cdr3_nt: TGTGCCAGCTCACCACCTCACAGATACACTGAAGCTTTCTTT
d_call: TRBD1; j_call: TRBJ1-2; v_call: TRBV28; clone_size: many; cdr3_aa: CASRRTGGIAGYTF; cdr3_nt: TGTGCCAGCAGGCGGACAGGGGGCATCGCTGGCTACACCTTC
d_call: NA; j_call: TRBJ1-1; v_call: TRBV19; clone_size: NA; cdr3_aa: CASSKRDGEAFF; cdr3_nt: TGTGCCAGTAGCAAAAGAGATGGGGAAGCTTTCTTT
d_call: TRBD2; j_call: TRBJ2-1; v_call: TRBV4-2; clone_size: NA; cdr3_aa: CASSQEPPPRAGGPFF; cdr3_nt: TGTGCCAGCAGCCAAGAACCCCCCCCCCGAGCGGGAGGGCCGTTCTTC